The rows below give T cell receptor beta chains drawn from one sample of a study of T-cell reconstitution after alpha-beta-depleted transplantation in children. Using its own MiXCR run on the PCR reads, TCRdb lists one record per CDR3 protein. The sample consists of 120,000 to 150,000 distinct CDR3 sequences, around 8.5% of them appearing once. The sequenced sample was PBMCs, mostly from graft donor cells, obtained 180 days after TCRalphabeta/CD19-depleted stem cell transplant. The source of these receptors is a female patient between 2 and 15 years old who had a stem cell transplant for congenital amegakaryocytic thrombocytopenia, so the T cells may come from the graft donor. Both conserved end residues are part of each CDR3. A D gene is named only where the DNA matches it firmly. Some rows mark clone size as missing; the rest say once, few, many or name a class of expanded clone.

clone size,V gene,J gene,D gene,CDR3 DNA,CDR3 protein
-,TRBV20-1,TRBJ2-1,TRBD2,TGCAGTGCCGGAGGGAGCGGGGGGCCCTACAATGAGCAGTTCTTC,CSAGGSGGPYNEQFF
many,TRBV5-1,TRBJ1-1,-,TGCGCCAGCAGCTTGGCCGGGGAGAAAACTGAAGCTTTCTTT,CASSLAGEKTEAFF
many,TRBV12-3/TRBV12-4,TRBJ2-2,TRBD1,TGTGCCAGCAGTTTTTGGGACAGGGGCGGCGGGGAGCTGTTTTTT,CASSFWDRGGGELFF
many,TRBV6-5,TRBJ1-1,-,TGTGCCAGCAGTTACAGGCAGGGGTCTTCTGAAGCTTTCTTT,CASSYRQGSSEAFF
many,TRBV11-2,TRBJ2-7,-,TGTGCCAGCAGCTTACTAGTCAGGGTGTACGAGCAGTACTTC,CASSLLVRVYEQYF
-,TRBV6-2/TRBV6-3,TRBJ2-1,TRBD1,TGTGCCAGCAGTTTTTCCCCTATCACTTATTCCGGGACAGAACCCAATGAGCAGTTCTTC,CASSFSPITYSGTEPNEQFF
-,TRBV12-3/TRBV12-4,TRBJ2-3,-,TGTGCCAGCACCTCCTCGAGGAAGACTCGGGATACGCAGTATTTT,CASTSSRKTRDTQYF
-,TRBV15,TRBJ2-5,-,TGTGCCACCAGCAGAGAACTGCCAAGGACCCAGTACTTC,CATSRELPRTQYF
many,TRBV11-2,TRBJ2-1,TRBD1,TGTGCCAGCAGCTTTCAGGGGGCCAATGAGCAGTTCTTC,CASSFQGANEQFF
-,TRBV7-9,TRBJ2-4,-,TGTGCCAGCAGCTTAGAGGGCAGGGAGGACATTCAGTACTTC,CASSLEGREDIQYF
many,TRBV9,TRBJ2-5,-,TGTGCCAGCAGCGGAGAAGAAATTCAAGAGACCCAGTACTTC,CASSGEEIQETQYF
few,TRBV7-2,TRBJ2-7,TRBD1,TGTGCCAGCAGCCGCCAGGTAGGGGGCACCTCCTACGAGCAGTACTTC,CASSRQVGGTSYEQYF
many,TRBV15,TRBJ1-5,-,TGTGCCACCAATGGGGGGCCCCTAAATCAGCCCCAGCATTTT,CATNGGPLNQPQHF
-,TRBV9,TRBJ2-6,TRBD2,TGTGCCAGCAGCGAGTACGGGGGGACCAGCTCTGGGGCCAACGTCCTGACTTTC,CASSEYGGTSSGANVLTF
many,TRBV7-8,TRBJ1-5,TRBD1,TGTGCCAGCAGCCCTTTCAGGGGGGTGGACAATCAGCCCCAGCATTTT,CASSPFRGVDNQPQHF
-,TRBV14,TRBJ2-7,-,TGTGCCAGCAGCCTAAATCGAGGAGCCTACGAGCAGTACTTC,CASSLNRGAYEQYF
many,TRBV5-1,TRBJ2-2,-,TGCGCCAGCAGCCCTACCGCGACAGGCCACGGGGAGCTGTTTTTT,CASSPTATGHGELFF
many,TRBV20-1,TRBJ2-1,-,TGCAGTACCCCACGGGGACCCAATGAGCAGTTCTTC,CSTPRGPNEQFF
-,TRBV30,TRBJ2-1,-,TGTGCCTGGACCCACGAGTACAATGAGCAGTTCTTC,CAWTHEYNEQFF
many,TRBV5-1,TRBJ2-5,-,TGCGCCAGCAGCTTACTTCGCGGGACCCAGTACTTC,CASSLLRGTQYF
many,TRBV4-3,TRBJ2-1,-,TGCGCCAGCAGCCAGTCATTAGCTCTGTCCTACAATGAGCAGTTCTTC,CASSQSLALSYNEQFF
many,TRBV12-3/TRBV12-4,TRBJ1-5,-,TGTGCCAGCAGTATGCGGGCTGGCAATCAGCCCCAGCATTTT,CASSMRAGNQPQHF
many,TRBV28,TRBJ2-6,-,TGTGCCAGCAGTTTCCTTGTTTACTCTGGGGCCAACGTCCTGACTTTC,CASSFLVYSGANVLTF
many,TRBV7-2,TRBJ1-5,TRBD1,TGTGCCAGCAGCGCAACAGGGGGAATGGGCAATCAGCCCCAGCATTTT,CASSATGGMGNQPQHF
many,TRBV2,TRBJ2-1,-,TGTGCCAGCAGTGACAGGGATGAGCAGTTCTTC,CASSDRDEQFF
many,TRBV20-1,TRBJ1-5,-,TGCAGTGCTAGAGACCGAGCGCCAACGAATCAGCCCCAGCATTTT,CSARDRAPTNQPQHF
many,TRBV5-1,TRBJ1-1,-,TGCGCCAGCAGCTTGGGGAGGACCAACTCCAACACTGAAGCTTTCTTT,CASSLGRTNSNTEAFF
many,TRBV9,TRBJ2-1,-,TGTGCCAGCAGCGGGCGACTAGTGGCTGGGGAGCAGTTCTTC,CASSGRLVAGEQFF
many,TRBV4-1,TRBJ1-5,-,TGCGCCAGCAGCCATGGTGGGCGGGGCAATCAGCCCCAGCATTTT,CASSHGGRGNQPQHF
-,TRBV6-5,TRBJ1-5,-,TGTGCCAGCAGTTACGGGCCCCAGGGCAGCAATCAGCCCCAGCATTTT,CASSYGPQGSNQPQHF
few,TRBV2,TRBJ2-1,TRBD1,TGTGCCAGTGCCGGGACAGGGGATGAGCAGTTCTTC,CASAGTGDEQFF
few,TRBV25-1,TRBJ2-5,TRBD1,TGTGCCAGCAGTGAATGGGACAGGGGGCTGGGTGGGGAGACCCAGTACTTC,CASSEWDRGLGGETQYF
few,TRBV12-5,TRBJ2-1,-,TGTGCTAGTGGTAAAGCGACAGATTTCACCGTTGACTACAATGAGCAGTTCTTC,CASGKATDFTVDYNEQFF
few,TRBV3-1,TRBJ2-5,-,TGTGCCAGCAGCCAACTTCTGGAGACCCAGTACTTC,CASSQLLETQYF
many,TRBV29-1,TRBJ2-3,-,TGCAGCGCCAGGGGGGGAGATACGCAGTATTTT,CSARGGDTQYF
few,TRBV12-3/TRBV12-4,TRBJ1-5,-,TGTGCCAGCAGTTTAGGGTTGGGAGGGCGCCCGCAGCCCCAGCATTTT,CASSLGLGGRPQPQHF
many,TRBV29-1,TRBJ2-7,-,TGCAGCGCCCAAACAACAGGGAACTACGAGCAGTACTTC,CSAQTTGNYEQYF
many,TRBV5-5,TRBJ1-5,-,TGTGCCAGCAGCTTAACTCCAGACTATCAGCCCCAGCATTTT,CASSLTPDYQPQHF
many,TRBV7-9,TRBJ2-7,TRBD2,TGTGCCAGCAGCTTTCCCCCTAGCGGGGGAAACTACGAGCAGTACTTC,CASSFPPSGGNYEQYF
few,TRBV19,TRBJ2-2,-,TGTGCCAGTAGGGGGGTAGCCGGGGAGCTGTTTTTT,CASRGVAGELFF
few,TRBV5-1,TRBJ1-1,-,TGCGCCAGCAGCTTGAGGGTACTGAACACTGAAGCTTTCTTT,CASSLRVLNTEAFF
-,TRBV20-1,TRBJ2-1,-,TGCAGTGCTAGTGGGGGTTGGCAGTGGGACGGTGAGCAGTTCTTC,CSASGGWQWDGEQFF
many,TRBV5-1,TRBJ2-1,-,TGCGCCAGCCATCCCCTTCGGTCCGGCTCGTACAATGAGCAGTTCTTC,CASHPLRSGSYNEQFF
many,TRBV18,TRBJ2-1,-,TGTGCCAGCTCACCAAGTGCCCTGTCGAACTACAATGAGCAGTTCTTC,CASSPSALSNYNEQFF
few,TRBV4-1,TRBJ1-4,-,TGCGCCAGCAGCCAAAACCCACCGCGTGAAAAACTGTTTTTT,CASSQNPPREKLFF
many,TRBV5-1,TRBJ2-1,-,TGCGCCAGCAGCTTCGAGGGCGCGAGGGGCAATGAGCAGTTCTTC,CASSFEGARGNEQFF
many,TRBV13,TRBJ1-2,-,TGTGCCAGCAGCTTAGGCTTGCCAGGGGTCACCGGCTACACCTTC,CASSLGLPGVTGYTF
few,TRBV28,TRBJ1-2,-,TGTGCCAGCAGTTTAAGTGTCGGACTCTATGGCTACACCTTC,CASSLSVGLYGYTF
many,TRBV4-3,TRBJ2-7,-,TGCGCCAGCAGCCTAGGGGCGCGGGATTACGAGCAGTACTTC,CASSLGARDYEQYF
many,TRBV25-1,TRBJ2-1,-,TGTGCCAGCAGTGGCTTGGGCTACAATGAGCAGTTCTTC,CASSGLGYNEQFF
many,TRBV7-8,TRBJ2-2,TRBD1,TGTGCCAGCAGCCCCACCGGGACAGGGAACACCGGGGAGCTGTTTTTT,CASSPTGTGNTGELFF
many,TRBV7-9,TRBJ1-1,-,TGTGCCAGCAGCCTCCAAACCGACACTGAAGCTTTCTTT,CASSLQTDTEAFF
many,TRBV12-3/TRBV12-4,TRBJ2-5,TRBD2,TGTGCCAGCACCTCCACTAGCGGGGGGCCGGGAGAGACCCAGTACTTC,CASTSTSGGPGETQYF
-,TRBV29-1,TRBJ2-1,TRBD2,TGCAGCGGACGAATAGCGGGGGGGCCCGGGAATGAGCAGTTCTTC,CSGRIAGGPGNEQFF
few,TRBV20-1,TRBJ1-6,TRBD1,TGCAGTGCTAGAGTCGGGACAGGGCTTTCACCCCTCCACTTT,CSARVGTGLSPLHF